Listed below are T cell receptor beta chains from one sample, sequenced in a study of cytomegalovirus exposure and HLA in healthy donors. Assay used: immunoSEQ multiplex PCR; TCRdb lists only in-frame clones, some missing. There are 100,000 or so clones in the sample; 79% occur only once, and roughly 3.7% lies in the top ten. Specimen: PBMCs. These receptors all come from a female donor in good health and CMV-seropositive. The CDR3 runs from the conserved cysteine through the conserved F or W. The D gene is left open where the match is weak. Size tells how often a clone was seen (once, few, many) or the class of an expanded clone, and some rows leave it out.

cdr3_aa,cdr3_nt,j_call,d_call,v_call,clone_size
CASSEQGPTEAFF,TGTGCCAGCAGTGAACAGGGCCCCACTGAAGCTTTCTTT,TRBJ1-1,.,TRBV6-1,.
CASSPRPLSYEQYF,TGTGCCAGTAGTCCCCGTCCCCTCTCCTACGAGCAGTACTTC,TRBJ2-7,.,TRBV19,.
CASSGTGWVAEAFF,TGTGCCAGCAGTGGGACAGGCTGGGTGGCTGAAGCTTTCTTT,TRBJ1-1,TRBD1,TRBV6-1,.
CASSLSWDRGNQPQHF,TGTGCCAGCAGCTTATCGTGGGACAGGGGGAATCAGCCCCAGCATTTT,TRBJ1-5,TRBD1,TRBV7-2,.
CASSIRVAASTDTQYF,TGTGCCAGTAGTATCAGGGTAGCGGCAAGCACAGATACGCAGTATTTT,TRBJ2-3,.,TRBV19,.
CASSLTGGITEAFF,TGTGCCAGCAGCTTGACAGGGGGGATTACTGAAGCTTTCTTT,TRBJ1-1,TRBD1,TRBV5-6,.
CASSFQSTGLATEAFF,TGTGCCAGCAGCTTCCAATCCACAGGGTTAGCCACTGAGGCTTTCTTT,TRBJ1-1,.,TRBV7-8,.
CASSTPSGRGQFF,TGTGCCAGTAGTACCCCGAGCGGGAGGGGACAGTTCTTC,TRBJ2-1,TRBD2,TRBV19,once
CASSPLGGRYEQYF,TGTGCCAGCAGCCCTTTAGGGGGAAGATACGAGCAGTACTTC,TRBJ2-7,.,TRBV7-9,.
CASSISGGVETQYF,TGTGCCAGTAGTATTTCAGGGGGCGTAGAGACCCAGTACTTC,TRBJ2-5,TRBD1,TRBV19,.
CASRNAFGTGELFF,TGTGCCAGCAGAAACGCGTTCGGCACCGGGGAGCTGTTTTTT,TRBJ2-2,.,TRBV7-6,.